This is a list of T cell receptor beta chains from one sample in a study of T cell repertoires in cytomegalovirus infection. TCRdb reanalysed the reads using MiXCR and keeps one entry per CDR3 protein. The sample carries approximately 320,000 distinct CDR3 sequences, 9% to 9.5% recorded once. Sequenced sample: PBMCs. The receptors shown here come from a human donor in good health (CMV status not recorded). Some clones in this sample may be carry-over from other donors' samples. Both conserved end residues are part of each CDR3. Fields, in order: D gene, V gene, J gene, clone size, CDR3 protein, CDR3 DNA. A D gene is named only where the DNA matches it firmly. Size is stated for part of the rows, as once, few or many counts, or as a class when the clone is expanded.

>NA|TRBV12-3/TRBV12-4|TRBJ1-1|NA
CASRRSTEAFF
TGTGCCAGCAGACGGAGCACTGAAGCTTTCTTT
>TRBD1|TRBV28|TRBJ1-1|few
CASRFLQGMSHTEAFF
TGTGCCAGCAGATTCCTACAGGGGATGTCGCACACTGAAGCTTTCTTT
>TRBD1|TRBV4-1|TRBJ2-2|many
CASSRGQGGVLTGELFF
TGCGCCAGCAGCCGCGGACAGGGAGGCGTGCTCACCGGGGAGCTGTTTTTT
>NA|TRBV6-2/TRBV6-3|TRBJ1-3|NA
CASNLLGPSSGNTIYF
TGTGCCAGCAACCTCCTAGGACCGAGCTCTGGAAACACCATATATTTT
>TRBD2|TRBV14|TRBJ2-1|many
CASSQDIRVSGRDFSYNEQFF
TGTGCCAGCAGCCAAGATATCCGAGTGAGCGGGAGGGACTTCTCCTACAATGAGCAGTTCTTC
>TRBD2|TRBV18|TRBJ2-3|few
CASSPPIPAGGYTDTQYF
TGTGCCAGCTCACCACCAATTCCAGCGGGGGGTTACACAGATACGCAGTATTTT
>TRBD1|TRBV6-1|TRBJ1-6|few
CASTSKDRKNSPLHF
TGTGCCAGCACCAGCAAGGACAGGAAGAACTCACCCCTCCACTTT
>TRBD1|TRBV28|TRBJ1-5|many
CASSTGTGGVQPQHF
TGTGCCAGCAGTACCGGGACAGGGGGCGTCCAGCCCCAGCATTTT
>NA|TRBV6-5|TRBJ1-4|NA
CASSYDGSRNEKLFF
TGTGCCAGCAGTTACGATGGCAGCAGAAATGAAAAACTGTTTTTT
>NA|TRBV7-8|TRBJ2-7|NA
CASSPRQANYEQYF
TGTGCCAGCAGTCCTAGACAGGCGAACTACGAGCAGTACTTC
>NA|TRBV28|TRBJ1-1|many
CASSLGGGGRNTEAFF
TGTGCCAGCAGTTTGGGTGGGGGCGGCAGGAACACTGAAGCTTTCTTT
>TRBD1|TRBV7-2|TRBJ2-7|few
CASSGQGNEQYF
TGTGCCAGCTCGGGACAGGGCAACGAGCAGTACTTC
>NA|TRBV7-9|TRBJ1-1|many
CASSHIAEAEAFF
TGTGCCAGCAGCCACATCGCGGAGGCTGAAGCTTTCTTT
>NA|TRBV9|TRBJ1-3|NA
CASSVAPLIGTLGSGNTIYF
TGTGCCAGCAGCGTAGCTCCCCTGATTGGAACCTTGGGCTCTGGAAACACCATATATTTT
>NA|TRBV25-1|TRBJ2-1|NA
CASSEVVGGWAAKTYNEQFF
TGTGCCAGCAGTGAAGTCGTCGGCGGGTGGGCCGCAAAAACCTACAATGAGCAGTTCTTC
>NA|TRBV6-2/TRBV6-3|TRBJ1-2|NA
CASSFGNGYTF
TGTGCCAGCAGTTTTGGTAACGGCTACACCTTC
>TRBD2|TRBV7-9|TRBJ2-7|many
CASSLALGTSGEQYF
TGTGCCAGCAGCTTAGCGCTGGGGACTAGTGGCGAGCAGTACTTC
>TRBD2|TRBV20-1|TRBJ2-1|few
CSARDPRTSAYNEQFF
TGCAGTGCTAGAGATCCACGGACTAGCGCTTACAATGAGCAGTTCTTC
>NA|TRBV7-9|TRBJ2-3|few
CASHTGLFSADTQYF
TGTGCCAGCCACACAGGGCTATTTTCGGCAGATACGCAGTATTTT
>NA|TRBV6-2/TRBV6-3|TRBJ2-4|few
CASSSGRIKNIQYF
TGTGCCAGCAGTTCGGGCAGGATAAAAAACATTCAGTACTTC
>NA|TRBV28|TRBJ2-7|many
CASRAIGTQGSYEQYF
TGTGCCAGCAGAGCTATAGGGACACAGGGCTCCTACGAGCAGTACTTC
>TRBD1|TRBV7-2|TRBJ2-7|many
CASSPDRVTYEQYF
TGTGCCAGCAGCCCCGACAGGGTTACCTACGAGCAGTACTTC
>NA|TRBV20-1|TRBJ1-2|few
CSANGEGQSANYGYTF
TGCAGTGCCAACGGGGAAGGGCAGTCTGCTAACTATGGCTACACCTTC
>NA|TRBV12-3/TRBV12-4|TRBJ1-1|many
CASIPMRVGREAFF
TGTGCCAGCATCCCGATGAGGGTTGGGCGGGAAGCTTTCTTT
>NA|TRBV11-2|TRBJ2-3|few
CASSLGNPGTDTQYF
TGTGCCAGCAGCTTAGGAAACCCAGGCACAGATACGCAGTATTTT
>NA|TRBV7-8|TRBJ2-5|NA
CASSFDRSGETQYF
TGTGCCAGCAGCTTCGACAGGTCGGGGGAGACCCAGTACTTC
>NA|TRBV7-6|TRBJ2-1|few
CASSLEATGTGQFF
TGTGCCAGCAGCTTAGAGGCAACCGGGACTGGTCAGTTCTTC
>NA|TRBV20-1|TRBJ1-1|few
CSAWRTEAFF
TGCAGTGCTTGGCGGACTGAAGCTTTCTTT
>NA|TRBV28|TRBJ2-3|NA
CASGLGDTQYF
TGTGCCAGCGGTCTAGGAGATACGCAGTATTTT
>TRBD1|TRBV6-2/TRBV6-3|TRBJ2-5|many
CASRDRIVTGETQYF
TGTGCCAGCCGGGACAGGATTGTAACAGGAGAGACCCAGTACTTC
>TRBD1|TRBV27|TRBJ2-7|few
CASSSWDRIHEQYF
TGTGCCAGCAGTTCCTGGGACAGGATCCACGAGCAGTACTTC
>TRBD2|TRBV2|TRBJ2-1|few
CASSVLARPSYNEQFF
TGTGCCAGCAGTGTACTAGCGAGACCCTCCTACAATGAGCAGTTCTTC
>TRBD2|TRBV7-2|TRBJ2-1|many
CASSLYSGEIDEQFF
TGTGCCAGCAGCTTATATAGCGGGGAAATAGATGAGCAGTTCTTC
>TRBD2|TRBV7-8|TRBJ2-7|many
CASSSSRLAGGHEQYF
TGTGCCAGCAGCTCGTCCCGACTAGCGGGAGGGCACGAGCAGTACTTC
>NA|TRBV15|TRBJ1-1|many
CATSRVGNTEAFF
TGTGCCACCAGCAGAGTGGGGAACACTGAAGCTTTCTTT
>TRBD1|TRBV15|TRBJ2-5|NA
CATSRYQGEGRETQYF
TGTGCCACCAGCAGATATCAGGGGGAAGGGAGAGAGACCCAGTACTTC
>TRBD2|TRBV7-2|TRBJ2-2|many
CASSKREGNTGELFF
TGTGCCAGCAGTAAGCGGGAGGGGAACACCGGGGAGCTGTTTTTT
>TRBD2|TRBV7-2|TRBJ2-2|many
CASSPTFRGASGGYGELFF
TGTGCCAGCAGCCCAACCTTCCGGGGGGCTAGCGGGGGATACGGGGAGCTGTTTTTT
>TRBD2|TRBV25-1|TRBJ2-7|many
CASSDRGGRGREEQYF
TGTGCCAGCAGTGATCGTGGCGGGAGGGGTAGGGAGGAGCAGTACTTC
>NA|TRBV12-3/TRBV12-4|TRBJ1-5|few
CASSWVGNQPQHF
TGTGCCAGCAGTTGGGTAGGGAATCAGCCCCAGCATTTT
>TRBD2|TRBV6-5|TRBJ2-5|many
CASRPSSGGLQETQYF
TGTGCCAGCAGGCCCTCGAGCGGGGGGCTTCAAGAGACCCAGTACTTC
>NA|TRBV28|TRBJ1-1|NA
CASSLLSGLLNTEAFF
TGTGCCAGCAGTTTATTATCGGGCCTTCTGAACACTGAAGCTTTCTTT
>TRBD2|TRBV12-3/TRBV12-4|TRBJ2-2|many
CASNRHLGRAILANTGELFF
TGTGCCAGCAACCGGCACCTAGGGAGGGCAATACTCGCGAACACCGGGGAGCTGTTTTTT
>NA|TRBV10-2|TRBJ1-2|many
CASTPAGALYYGYTF
TGCGCCAGCACCCCCGCGGGGGCGCTCTACTATGGCTACACCTTC
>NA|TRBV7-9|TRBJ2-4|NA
CASSGRQENIQYF
TGTGCCAGCAGCGGCCGACAGGAAAACATTCAGTACTTC
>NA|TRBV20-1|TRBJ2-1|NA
CSARNSNRYNEQFF
TGCAGTGCTAGGAACTCGAACCGCTACAATGAGCAGTTCTTC
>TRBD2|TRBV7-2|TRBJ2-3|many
CASSSSGGAIDTQYF
TGTGCCAGCTCCTCTAGCGGGGGGGCCATAGATACGCAGTATTTT
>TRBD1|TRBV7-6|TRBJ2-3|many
CASSRDRVAGTQYF
TGTGCCAGTTCCCGGGACAGGGTTGCCGGTACGCAGTATTTT
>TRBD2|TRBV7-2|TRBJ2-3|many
CASSSRLAGGRDTQYF
TGTGCCAGCAGCTCGCGACTAGCGGGAGGGAGAGATACGCAGTATTTT
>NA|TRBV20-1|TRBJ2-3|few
CSAPRDSRVQYF
TGCAGTGCGCCCCGGGACTCCCGTGTGCAGTATTTT
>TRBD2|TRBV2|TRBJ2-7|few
CAILRGTSGSYEQYF
TGTGCCATCTTAAGGGGGACTAGCGGGAGTTACGAGCAGTACTTC
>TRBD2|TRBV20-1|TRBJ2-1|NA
CSARGQTAAGGYNEQFF
TGCAGTGCTAGAGGCCAAACCGCGGCGGGAGGGTACAATGAGCAGTTCTTC
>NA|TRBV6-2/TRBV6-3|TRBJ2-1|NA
CASRPDYPQDNEQFF
TGTGCCAGCAGGCCCGACTACCCGCAGGACAATGAGCAGTTCTTC
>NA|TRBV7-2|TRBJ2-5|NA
CASSSGLGGQETQYF
TGTGCCAGCAGCTCTGGCCTGGGGGGCCAAGAGACCCAGTACTTC
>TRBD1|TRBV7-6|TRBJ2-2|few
CASQTGTGNPGELFF
TGTGCCAGCCAAACCGGGACAGGGAATCCCGGGGAGCTGTTTTTT
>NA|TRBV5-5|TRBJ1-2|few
CASSLIPTYGYTF
TGTGCCAGCAGCTTAATCCCTACCTATGGCTACACCTTC
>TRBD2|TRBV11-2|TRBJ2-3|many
CASSLDQVRGLAGGDMITDTQYF
TGTGCCAGCAGCTTAGATCAAGTTCGGGGACTAGCGGGAGGCGACATGATCACAGATACGCAGTATTTT
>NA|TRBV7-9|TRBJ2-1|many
CASSLAGSGRFYNEQFF
TGTGCCAGCAGCTTAGCGGGCAGCGGACGATTCTACAATGAGCAGTTCTTC
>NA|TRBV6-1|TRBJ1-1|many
CASSYDSMNTEAFF
TGTGCCAGCAGCTACGACAGTATGAACACTGAAGCTTTCTTT